A single sample gave rise to the 30 T cell receptor beta chains below, sequenced in a study of T cells in Graves' hyperthyroidism and ophthalmopathy. RNA transcripts gave rise to amplified TCR beta CDR3 regions. Researchers ran a first-round RT-PCR on the TCR CDR3 using the HTBI primer set. TCRdb reprocessed the multiplex PCR reads via MiXCR and lists one record per CDR3 protein. This sample has around 300,000 distinct CDR3 sequences, with roughly 13% found just once. Sequencing was performed on blood. These receptors all come from a woman aged 25 to 45 with Graves' hyperthyroidism that later progressed to Graves' ophthalmopathy.

In regard to this clonotype: A much larger clone differs from this one at a single base, so this may be a read error. The chain combines TRBV7-7 with TRBJ1-4; tentatively, D is TRBD1 (6 bases). From germline, CDR1 is SSHAT and CDR2 FNYEAQ (reference sequence). The CDR3 is made up of 15 amino acids. The CDR3 DNA reads TGTGCTAGCAGACTCCCTAGGGGGGAAAAGGAAAAACTGTTTTTT. Protein product: CASRLPRGEKEKLFF.

This clonotype has a count of ten or more. V usage is TRBV7-2 and J usage is TRBJ1-5; D ambiguous. This CDR3 has 17 residues. Per germline, CDR1 SGHTA and CDR2 FQGNSA. V was pared by 1 base and J by 4 bases, with 17 bases between. The CDR3 coding sequence is TGTGCCAGCAGCTTAGACTCTAGATGGGGTACGAATCAGCCCCAGCATTTT. Protein sequence: CASSLDSRWGTNQPQHF.

This clonotype was counted ten times or more. CDR3 region: CASSPGPSGEQYF. CDR3 DNA: TGTGCCAGCAGCCCGGGACCCAGCGGGGAGCAGTACTTC. This chain joins TRBV5-6 and TRBJ2-7; the D gene is possibly TRBD2 (6 bases). This CDR3 comprises 13 residues. Looked up from germline, CDR1 is SGHDT and CDR2 is YYEEEE. V was trimmed by 4 bases and J by 7 bases, leaving 15 bases between them.

This clonotype was recorded at least ten times. The chain carries TRBV7-2 and TRBJ2-3, with D unresolved. V shed 1 base and J shed 0 bases, with 11 bases lying between them. This CDR3 comprises 16 residues. Germline CDR1 is SGHTA and CDR2 is FQGNSA. CDR3 DNA sequence: TGTGCCAGCAGCTTAGAGGTGGCTCCGAGCACAGATACGCAGTATTTT. As protein: CASSLEVAPSTDTQYF.

This clonotype was recorded only once. This chain uses TRBV19 with TRBJ1-5; 8 bases match TRBD1. With 5 bases clipped from V and 2 bases from J, the junction kept 11 bases outside the gene matches. CDR1 and CDR2 from the germline V gene are LNHDA and SQIVND (reference sequence). This CDR3 spans 17 amino acids. CDR3 loop: CASSRPRAGGGNQPQHF. The CDR3 DNA is TGTGCCAGTAGTCGCCCCCGGGCAGGGGGCGGCAATCAGCCCCAGCATTTT.

The rearrangement joins TRBV20-1 to TRBJ2-7, with 7 bases aligning to TRBD2. This CDR3 spans 12 amino acids. The germline CDR1 and CDR2 sequences are DFQATT and SNEGSKA (reference sequence). V trimming: 4 bases; J trimming: 3 bases; junction bases outside the gene matches: 3. CDR3 coding DNA: TGCAGTGCTAACGGCGGGAGCTACGAGCAGTACTTC. Its protein product is CSANGGSYEQYF.

Ten or more counts support this clonotype. The chain links TRBV18 to TRBJ1-4; a weak D match, TRBD1 (5 bases). Germline V CDR1 and CDR2: KGHSH, LQKENI. Trimming removed 6 bases at V and 6 bases at J, with 17 bases between. CDR3 size: 15 residues. The CDR3 DNA reads TGTGCCAGCTCGCCAATGGCATCGGGGCATGAAAAACTGTTTTTT. It yields the protein CASSPMASGHEKLFF.

This clonotype was seen many times. The chain links TRBV29-1 to TRBJ2-3; TRBD2 agrees at 7 bases. The ends lost 4 bases at V and 3 bases at J; junction bases unmatched: 10. This CDR3 is built from 15 residues. From germline, CDR1 is SQVTM and CDR2 ANQGSEA. The CDR3 sequence: CSVVWREKGTDTQYF. For the CDR3, the DNA is TGCAGCGTTGTGTGGCGGGAGAAAGGGACAGATACGCAGTATTTT.

Regarding this clonotype: Its ends do not fully match the called genes, so a read error is possible. This chain joins TRBV3-1 and TRBJ2-7, with 12 positions matching TRBD2. Germline V CDR1 and CDR2: LGHDT, YNNKEL (reference sequence). CDR3 length: 14 amino acids. The DNA for the CDR3 is TGTGCCAGCAGCCAGACTAGCGGGAGTTACGGGCAGTACTTC. Amino acids: CASSQTSGSYGQYF.

The chain couples TRBV9 to TRBJ2-3, with 8 bases identical to TRBD2. From germline, CDR1 is SGDLS and CDR2 YYNGEE. V shed 0 bases and J 8 bases; nucleotides not matched to a gene: 11. The CDR3 covers 16 residues. The CDR3 DNA reads TGTGCCAGCAGCGTAGGGTTAGCGGGGACGGAAGGTACGCAGTATTTT. Encoded protein: CASSVGLAGTEGTQYF.

At least ten counts were recorded for this clonotype. Germline and junction disagree at one end, which may indicate a read error. CDR3 bases: TGCAGTGCTAGAGAAGGGACAGGTGCTCTACCCTACTTT. Translating it yields CSAREGTGALPYF. The chain joins TRBV20-1 to TRBJ1-6; 8 bases are shared with TRBD1. Germline V gene data show CDR1 as DFQATT and CDR2 as SNEGSKA (reference sequence). CDR3 length: 13 amino acids.

This clonotype was counted ten times or more. The chain is built from TRBV27 and TRBJ2-1; D remains ambiguous. This CDR3 has 12 amino acids. Deletions cut 2 bases from V and 8 bases from J, with 7 bases between. In germline, CDR1 is MNHEY, CDR2 SMNVEV (reference sequence). In DNA, the CDR3 is TGTGCCAGCAGTTTAGGTGGTTATGAGCAGTTCTTC. Amino acid sequence: CASSLGGYEQFF.

The chain joins TRBV19 to TRBJ2-1; 7 bases agree with TRBD1. J lost 6 bases, V lost 6 bases, and 14 bases had no gene match. The CDR3 totals 16 residues. The germline V gene has CDR1 LNHDA and CDR2 SQIVND (reference sequence). CDR3 amino acids: CASRSSTGLTFNEQFF. The CDR3 DNA follows: TGTGCCAGTAGAAGCTCGACAGGGCTCACTTTCAATGAGCAGTTCTTC.

In its sample, this clonotype was seen many times. The CDR3 coding sequence is TGTGCCAGCAGCTTCTACAGGGGGCAGGCAGATACGCAGTATTTT. Its protein product is CASSFYRGQADTQYF. This chain uses TRBV7-9 with TRBJ2-3; 9 nucleotides match TRBD1. Germline V CDR1 and CDR2: SEHNR, FQNEAQ (reference sequence). The CDR3 consists of 15 residues. With 3 bases clipped from V and 4 bases from J, the junction kept 5 bases outside the gene matches.

This clonotype was recorded a few times. The rearrangement links TRBV9 to TRBJ2-5; 9 bases align to TRBD1. The germline CDR1 and CDR2 sequences are SGDLS and YYNGEE. V trimming: 0 bases; J trimming: 5 bases; junction bases outside the gene matches: 5. The CDR3 totals 15 residues. CDR3 sequence reads: CASSVGTGVRETQYF. The CDR3 DNA is TGTGCCAGCAGCGTAGGGACAGGGGTTCGGGAGACCCAGTACTTC.

This clonotype came up many times. The chain employs TRBV5-1 and TRBJ2-7; 8 bases map to TRBD2. The V segment lost 6 bases and the J segment 3 bases; nucleotides outside the gene matches: 8. Germline CDR1 reads SGHRS; CDR2 reads YFSETQ. The CDR3 is 14 residues long. The DNA for the CDR3 is TGCGCCAGCACCCACGGGGGGGATTTCTACGAGCAGTACTTC. Translating it yields CASTHGGDFYEQYF.

This clonotype came up many times. The rearrangement joins TRBV6-1 to TRBJ1-1; 8 bases are shared with TRBD1. The CDR3 covers 13 residues. The V gene end was trimmed by 5 bases and the J gene end by 8 bases; junction bases not matched to a gene: 7. Germline V gene data show CDR1 as MNHNS and CDR2 as SASEGT. The CDR3 DNA reads TGTGCCAGCAGTAATACCCGGACAGGGGAAGCTTTCTTT. It encodes CASSNTRTGEAFF.

Concerning this clonotype: A much larger clone differs by one base, so this may be a read error. This sequence joins TRBV7-9 and TRBJ2-7; 7 nucleotides line up with TRBD1. Germline V lookup: CDR1 SEHNR, CDR2 FQNEAQ (reference sequence). The ends lost 5 bases at V and 10 bases at J; junction bases unmatched: 20. CDR3 length equals 16 residues. The DNA for the CDR3 is TGTGCCAGCAGCCCAATCTCGGGGACAGTCCGAATCGATCAGTACTTC. Protein: CASSPISGTVRIDQYF.

This clonotype came up many times. This chain connects TRBV7-2 to TRBJ2-7; D is uncertain. V shed 4 bases and J shed 0 bases, with 13 bases lying between them. The CDR3 covers 15 residues. Germline V CDR1 and CDR2: SGHTA, FQGNSA. The CDR3 DNA is TGTGCCAGCAGCTATATCCCGGGTTCCTCCTACGAGCAGTACTTC. Translated, it gives CASSYIPGSSYEQYF.

About this clonotype: One base away lies a much larger clone, so this may be a sequencing read error. V is TRBV20-1 and J is TRBJ1-6; D remains unclear. Trimming took 4 bases from V and 0 from J, leaving 13 bases between them. Germline values: CDR1 DFQATT, CDR2 SNEGSKA (reference sequence). The CDR3 contains 16 residues. The CDR3 reads CSAKSNGSSYNSPLHF. Here the CDR3 DNA reads TGCAGTGCTAAATCGAACGGAAGCTCCTATAATTCACCCCTCCACTTT.

This sequence joins TRBV27 and TRBJ2-1; 12 nucleotides agree with TRBD2. The CDR3 loop spans 17 amino acids. V trimming: 2 bases; J trimming: 9 bases; junction bases outside the gene matches: 11. Germline V lookup: CDR1 MNHEY, CDR2 SMNVEV (reference sequence). This chain's CDR3 is CASSLVPPSGRAAEQFF. The CDR3 DNA reads TGTGCCAGCAGTTTAGTTCCGCCTAGCGGGAGGGCCGCTGAGCAGTTCTTC.

This clonotype has a count of ten or more. The chain links TRBV7-2 to TRBJ1-1; D gene uncertain. This CDR3 has 15 amino acids. CDR1 is SGHTA, CDR2 FQGNSA, per germline. Trimming pared 1 base from V and 0 bases from J, leaving 9 bases between. CDR3 sequence: CASSLVGEMNTEAFF. The CDR3 coding sequence is TGTGCCAGCAGCTTAGTGGGAGAGATGAACACTGAAGCTTTCTTT.

This sequence joins TRBV20-1 and TRBJ2-7, with D perhaps given as TRBD1 or TRBD2 (5 bases each). The CDR3 sequence is 14 residues long. Germline V gives CDR1 DFQATT, CDR2 SNEGSKA (reference sequence). Trimming removed 4 bases at V and 0 bases at J, with 13 bases between. CDR3 nucleotide sequence: TGCAGTGCTACCCTAACGGGGCACTCCTACGAGCAGTACTTC. Protein product: CSATLTGHSYEQYF.

The sample holds many counts of this clonotype. The chain carries TRBV7-3 and TRBJ2-1; D is possibly TRBD2 (6 bases). CDR3 length: 13 residues. V was pared by 4 bases and J by 9 bases, with 13 bases between. Germline V gene data show CDR1 as SGHTA and CDR2 as FQGTGA. For the CDR3, the DNA is TGTGCCAGCAGCTGGGACTCCCGGGGTGAGCAGTTCTTC. This codes for CASSWDSRGEQFF.

This clonotype has a count of ten or more. The gene calls are TRBV27 and TRBJ2-7; D gene uncertain. Deletions cut 2 bases from V and 5 bases from J, with 10 bases between. Germline assignment: CDR1 MNHEY and CDR2 SMNVEV (reference sequence). The CDR3 is made up of 13 amino acids. The CDR3 coding sequence is TGTGCCAGCAGTTTAGCGGAACAAAACGAGCAGTACTTC. Protein: CASSLAEQNEQYF.

This clonotype was found once. The chain couples TRBV20-1 to TRBJ2-7; a possible D gene is TRBD2 (6 bases). Germline V gene data show CDR1 as DFQATT and CDR2 as SNEGSKA (reference sequence). Trimming took off 6 bases at V and 2 bases at J, with 14 bases between the two ends. CDR3 size: 13 residues. This CDR3 is CSARTGLPYEQYF. The CDR3 DNA follows: TGCAGTGCCAGAACGGGACTTCCCTACGAGCAGTACTTC.

This clonotype was counted at least ten times. V is TRBV27 and J is TRBJ1-5; possible D gene TRBD1, 5 bases. V lost 6 bases, J lost 0 bases, and 9 bases lay in between. CDR1 and CDR2 from the germline V gene are MNHEY and SMNVEV (reference sequence). This CDR3 is built from 14 residues. This CDR3 reads CASRSGGSNQPQHF. Here the CDR3 DNA reads TGTGCCAGCAGGTCCGGGGGTAGCAATCAGCCCCAGCATTTT.

This clonotype was seen only a few times. This may come from a read error, since a much larger clone is one base off. This chain links TRBV11-2 with TRBJ2-7; D is possibly TRBD2 (6 bases). Germline-derived CDR1 and CDR2 are SGHAT and FQNNGV. V was cut by 7 bases and J by 3 bases, with 16 bases left in between. The CDR3 is 14 residues long. Written as DNA, the CDR3 is TGTGCCAGCACCCCGGCGGGACGGAACTACGAGCAGTACTTC. It codes for CASTPAGRNYEQYF.

At least ten counts were recorded for this clonotype. The genes are TRBV4-3 and TRBJ2-3, with 8 bases that match TRBD1. The CDR3 length is 16 residues. CDR1 is LGHNA and CDR2 is YSLEER in the germline V gene. V lost 0 bases to trimming and J lost 0 bases; unmatched junction nucleotides: 2. CDR3 loop: CASSQDGTGSTDTQYF. The CDR3 DNA sequence: TGCGCCAGCAGCCAAGACGGGACAGGAAGCACAGATACGCAGTATTTT.

The chain uses TRBV11-2 and TRBJ2-7; maybe TRBD1 (6 bases). Between the trimmed V and J ends, which lost 6 bases and 4 bases, there was a span of 13 bases. Germline V gene sequence: CDR1 SGHAT, CDR2 FQNNGV. CDR3 length equals 13 residues. The CDR3 nucleotides read TGTGCCAGCAGACAGGGTGAAACGTACGAGCAGTACTTC. Residues: CASRQGETYEQYF. The entire variable domain, with the rest obtained from reference TRBV11-2 and TRBJ2-7, is as follows: EAGVAQSPRYKIIEKRQSVAFWCNPISGHATLYWYQQILGQGPKLLIQFQNNGVVDDSQLPKDRFSAERLKGVDSTLKIQPAKLEDSAVYLCASRQGETYEQYFGPGTRLTVT.